This entry describes one T cell receptor (beta chain). Its antigen is still unknown. Clones were sequenced by immunoSEQ multiplex PCR, and TCRdb holds only the in-frame ones, with some missing. The sample lists about 150,000 clones, over 85% seen once, with approximately 20% in the top ten. CDR1 and CDR2 (germline): MNHEY, SVGAGI. Trimming cost V 6 bases and J 4 bases; bases outside gene matches: 7. CDR3 length equals 14 residues. This specimen comes from a study of T cell responses to AZD1222 COVID-19 vaccine. Study observations and caveats: Vaccination with two AZD1222 doses was followed by a rise in Spike-specific TCR breadth and depth.

The sample here was peripheral blood, taken on day 0 of AZD1222 vaccination. V usage is TRBV6-5 and J usage is TRBJ1-1; 8 bases match TRBD1. This sequence was found in an adult in good health. CDR3 sequence (DNA): TGTGCCAGCAGGGACAGGGAACGATTCACTGAAGCTTTCTTT. Translated: CASRDRERFTEAFF.